This T cell receptor (beta chain) comes out of a study of T cells after yellow fever vaccination. Across the study: SMART-Seq v4 Ultra Low Input handled preparation of low-cell-number fractions. The study's findings and limits: The study found a weaker secondary response that peaked faster, day 5 versus 15. Most primary-vaccination clones reappeared after the booster (approximately 95% CD4, 88% CD8).

TCRdb ran MiXCR on the 5' RACE reads and lists one entry per CDR3 protein. The sample lists roughly 250,000 distinct CDR3 sequences, under 15% occurring once. With respect to this clonotype: Its antigen is not identified.

Trimming cost V 6 bases and J 8 bases; bases outside gene matches: 11. Per germline, CDR1 MNHEY and CDR2 SVGEGT. The CDR3 extends over 15 amino acids. Sample: CD4+ T cells sorted from PBMCs, taken 45 days after the yellow fever booster vaccination. The source is a man aged 25-45 years who received the YFV17D yellow fever vaccine. The chain uses TRBV6-2 or TRBV6-3 and TRBJ2-1, with TRBD2 matching over 9 bases. CDR3 residues: CASRRQRVAGDEQFF. The CDR3 DNA sequence: TGTGCCAGCAGAAGGCAGAGGGTAGCGGGAGATGAGCAGTTCTTC.